The TCR beta chain described here comes from a study of T-cell reconstitution after alpha-beta-depleted transplantation in children. Deletions cut 0 bases from V and 1 base from J, with 9 bases between. CDR1 MNHEY and CDR2 SVGEGT come from the germline V gene. The CDR3 is made up of 15 amino acids. Unique molecular identifiers were incorporated during preparation of the TCRbeta library. MiXCR, applied by TCRdb to the PCR reads, yields one record per CDR3 protein. The sample records roughly 500,000 distinct CDR3 sequences, 30% to 35% being singletons. This sample comprised PBMCs from the stem cell graft donor, obtained from the stem cell graft. The rearrangement links TRBV6-2 or TRBV6-3 to TRBJ1-1; D is uncertain. This clonotype was obtained from a human donor who donated a stem cell graft to a child with aplastic anemia. The CDR3 protein is CASSYSLAPNTEAFF. The CDR3 nucleotides read TGTGCCAGCAGTTACTCTCTGGCTCCGAACACTGAAGCTTTCTTT.